This T cell receptor beta chain stems from a study of CD8 T cells in ankylosing spondylitis. Trimming cost V 0 bases and J 5 bases, with 10 bases left between them. Germline CDR1 is GTSNPN and CDR2 is SVGIG (reference sequence). This CDR3 contains 13 residues. Researchers built TCR beta libraries using quantitative 5'-RACE with molecular barcodes. TCRdb re-called the 5' RACE reads through MiXCR, storing one row per CDR3 protein. This sample has about 450,000 distinct CDR3 sequences, with roughly a quarter found just once. Study results and limitations: In the blood and synovial fluid of reactive arthritis, some motif variants had been previously reported. A TCR beta motif of eight or nine highly homologous variants seemed to mark ankylosing spondylitis blood. Disease-linked clones reportedly concentrated significantly in matched ankylosing spondylitis synovial fluid.

With respect to this clonotype: What it binds is unknown.

Specimen: blood, either unsorted or a sorted T cell fraction (not recorded which). The rearrangement links TRBV30 to TRBJ1-1, with D uncertain. The source is a male donor with ankylosing spondylitis. CDR3 nucleotides: TGTGCCTGGAGTGTCTCCCTGAGGACTGAAGCTTTCTTT. This sequence encodes CAWSVSLRTEAFF.